This T cell receptor (beta chain) was identified during a study of PD-1 blockade in classical Hodgkin lymphoma. Notes on the study in general: Newly diagnosed patients reportedly trailed healthy donors in baseline TCR diversity. Complete responders entered with baseline diversity on par with newly diagnosed patients, the results showed.

Profiled with immunoSEQ multiplex PCR; TCRdb holds only in-frame clones, not every one. This table has 25,000 to 30,000 clones, 65% to 80% appearing once. With regard to this clone: Its antigen is still unknown.

V was pared by 2 bases and J by 1 base, with 4 bases of the junction left unmatched. The CDR3 is 16 residues long. Germline V gene data show CDR1 as LGHNA and CDR2 as YNFKEQ. Time point reported: cycle 4 day 1 (C4D1), after less than seven weeks of nivolumab. Exposure to brentuximab vedotin varied, and each patient had relapsed following autologous stem cell transplantation. Purification of CD4+ T cells from thawed PBMCs was achieved by magnetic negative selection. This chain uses TRBV4-2 with TRBJ1-5, with 8 bases fitting TRBD1. This TCR came from a human donor with classical Hodgkin lymphoma. Here the sequenced sample was CD4+ T cells from blood, taken before the fourth cycle of nivolumab. Here the CDR3 reads CASSQQGAGSNQPQHF. DNA of the CDR3: TGTGCCAGCAGCCAACAGGGGGCGGGGAGCAATCAGCCCCAGCATTTT.